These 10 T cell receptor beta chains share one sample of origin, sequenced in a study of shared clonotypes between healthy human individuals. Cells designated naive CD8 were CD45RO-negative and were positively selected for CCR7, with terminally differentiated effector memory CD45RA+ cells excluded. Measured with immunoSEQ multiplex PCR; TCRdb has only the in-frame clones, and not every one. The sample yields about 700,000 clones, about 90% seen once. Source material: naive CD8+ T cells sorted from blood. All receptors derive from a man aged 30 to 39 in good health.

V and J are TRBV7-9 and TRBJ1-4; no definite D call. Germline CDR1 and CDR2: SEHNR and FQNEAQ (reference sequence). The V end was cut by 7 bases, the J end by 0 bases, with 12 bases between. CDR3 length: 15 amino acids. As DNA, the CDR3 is TGTGCCAGCAAACTGGGAGAGACAACTAATGAAAAACTGTTTTTT. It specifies CASKLGETTNEKLFF.

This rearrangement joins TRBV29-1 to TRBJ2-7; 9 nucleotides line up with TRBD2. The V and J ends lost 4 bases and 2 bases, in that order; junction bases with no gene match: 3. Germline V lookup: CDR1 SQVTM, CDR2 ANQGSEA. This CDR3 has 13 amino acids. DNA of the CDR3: TGCAGCGTTGCGTCTAGCGGGGCCTACGAGCAGTACTTC. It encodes CSVASSGAYEQYF.

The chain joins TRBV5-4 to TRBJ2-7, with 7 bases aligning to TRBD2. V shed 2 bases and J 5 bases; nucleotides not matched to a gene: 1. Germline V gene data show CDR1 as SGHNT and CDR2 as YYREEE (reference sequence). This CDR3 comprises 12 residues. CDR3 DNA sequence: TGTGCCAGCAGCTTTGGGACTAACGAGCAGTACTTC. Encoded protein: CASSFGTNEQYF.

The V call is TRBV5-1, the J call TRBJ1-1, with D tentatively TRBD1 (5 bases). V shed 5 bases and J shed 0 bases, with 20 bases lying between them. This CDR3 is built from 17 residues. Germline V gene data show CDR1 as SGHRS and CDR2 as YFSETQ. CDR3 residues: CASRHGLVAGLNTEAFF. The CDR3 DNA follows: TGCGCCAGCAGACACGGTCTGGTAGCAGGGCTGAACACTGAAGCTTTCTTT.

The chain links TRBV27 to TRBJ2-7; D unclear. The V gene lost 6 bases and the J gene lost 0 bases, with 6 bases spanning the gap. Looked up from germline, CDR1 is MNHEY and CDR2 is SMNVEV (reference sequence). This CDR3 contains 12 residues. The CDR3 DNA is TGTGCCAGCAGGGCAGCCTCCTACGAGCAGTACTTC. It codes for CASRAASYEQYF.

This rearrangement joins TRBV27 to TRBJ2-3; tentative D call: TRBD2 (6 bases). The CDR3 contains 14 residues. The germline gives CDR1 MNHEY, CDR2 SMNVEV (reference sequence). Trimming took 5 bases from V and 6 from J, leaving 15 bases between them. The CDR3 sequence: CASSPRLSGDTQYF. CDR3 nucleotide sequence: TGTGCCAGCAGTCCCCGACTAAGCGGGGATACGCAGTATTTT.

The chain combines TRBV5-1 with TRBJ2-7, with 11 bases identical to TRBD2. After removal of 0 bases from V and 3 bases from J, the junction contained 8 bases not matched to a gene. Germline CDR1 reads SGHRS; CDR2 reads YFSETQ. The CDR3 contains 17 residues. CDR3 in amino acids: CASSLVQGGLADYEQYF. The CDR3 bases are TGCGCCAGCAGCTTGGTACAGGGGGGACTAGCGGACTACGAGCAGTACTTC. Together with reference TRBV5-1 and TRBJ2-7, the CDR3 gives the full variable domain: KAGVTQTPRYLIKTRGQQVTLSCSPISGHRSVSWYQQTPGQGLQFLFEYFSETQRNKGNFPGRFSGRQFSNSRSEMNVSTLELGDSALYLCASSLVQGGLADYEQYFGPGTRLTVT.

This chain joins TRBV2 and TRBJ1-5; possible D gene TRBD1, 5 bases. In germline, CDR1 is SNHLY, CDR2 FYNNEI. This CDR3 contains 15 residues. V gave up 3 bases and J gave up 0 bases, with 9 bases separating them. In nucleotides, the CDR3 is TGTGCCAGCAGTGAGGGGGGAGTTAGCAATCAGCCCCAGCATTTT. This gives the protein CASSEGGVSNQPQHF. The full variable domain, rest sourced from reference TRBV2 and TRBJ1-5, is EPEVTQTPSHQVTQMGQEVILRCVPISNHLYFYWYRQILGQKVEFLVSFYNNEISEKSEIFDDQFSVERPDGSNFTLKIRSTKLEDSAMYFCASSEGGVSNQPQHFGDGTRLSIL.

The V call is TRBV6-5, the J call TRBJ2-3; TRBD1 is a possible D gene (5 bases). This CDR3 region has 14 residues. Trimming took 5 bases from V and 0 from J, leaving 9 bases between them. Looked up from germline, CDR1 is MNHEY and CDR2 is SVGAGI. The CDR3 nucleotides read TGTGCCAGCAGTGGGGCTGGAAGCACAGATACGCAGTATTTT. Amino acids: CASSGAGSTDTQYF.

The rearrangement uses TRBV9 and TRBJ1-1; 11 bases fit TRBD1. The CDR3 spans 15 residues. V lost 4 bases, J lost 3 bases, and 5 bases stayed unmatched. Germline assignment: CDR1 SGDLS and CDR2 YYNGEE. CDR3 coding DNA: TGTGCCAGCAGCCGGACAGGGGGCTGGGACACTGAAGCTTTCTTT. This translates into CASSRTGGWDTEAFF.